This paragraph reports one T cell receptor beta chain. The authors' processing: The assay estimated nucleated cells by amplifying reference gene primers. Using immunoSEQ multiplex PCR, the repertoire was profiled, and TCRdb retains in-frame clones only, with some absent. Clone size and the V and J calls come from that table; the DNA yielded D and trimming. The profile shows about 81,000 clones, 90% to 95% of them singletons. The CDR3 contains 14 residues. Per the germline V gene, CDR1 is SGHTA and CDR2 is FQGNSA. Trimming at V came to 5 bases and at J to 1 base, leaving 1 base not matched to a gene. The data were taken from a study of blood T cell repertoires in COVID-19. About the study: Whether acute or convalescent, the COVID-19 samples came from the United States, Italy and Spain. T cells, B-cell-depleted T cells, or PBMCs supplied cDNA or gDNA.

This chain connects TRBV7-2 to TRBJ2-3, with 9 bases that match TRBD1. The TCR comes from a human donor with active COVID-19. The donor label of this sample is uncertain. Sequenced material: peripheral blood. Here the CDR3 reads CASSRTGGTDTQYF. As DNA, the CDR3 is TGTGCCAGCAGCCGGACAGGGGGCACAGATACGCAGTATTTT.